The source of this T cell receptor (beta chain) is a study of beta chain features in type 1 diabetes. Every bit of the isolated RNA underwent reverse transcription, so sequencing read expressed TCRB transcripts. About 3.57 million reads, on average, came from each naive, central memory and regulatory T cell sample. Here immunoSEQ multiplex PCR was the method, and the copy in TCRdb shows in-frame clones only, minus some. Here the sample spans approximately 100,000 clones, 25% to 30% being singletons. CD45RO/CCR7/CD25/CD127/CD95/CD27 sorting isolated CD4+ naive, central memory, regulatory and stem cell-like memory cells. In regard to this clone: Its antigen is not known.

Notes on the study in general: TCRB CDR3 length was moderately but significantly reduced in all four CD4+ subsets of Type 1 diabetes patients. Individuals with type 1 diabetes displayed fewer insertions and more deletions at VDJ junctions.

Unmatched junction bases numbered 6, after V lost 4 bases and J lost 10 bases. Germline CDR1 reads SGHAT; CDR2 reads FQNNGV. This CDR3 is 13 amino acids long. Material for sequencing was central memory CD4+ T cells from blood. This TCR derives from a woman under 30 with type 1 diabetes. The chain uses TRBV11-2 and TRBJ2-3; 9 bases agree with TRBD1. CDR3 sequence (DNA): TGTGCCAGCAGCTCTACAGGGGGCGAGGCGCAGTATTTT. It translates to CASSSTGGEAQYF.